A single sample is the source of the 7 T cell receptor beta chains below, sequenced in a study of cytomegalovirus exposure and HLA in healthy donors. Primers for the PCR totalled 60 Vbeta and 13 Jbeta. Profiling relied on immunoSEQ multiplex PCR, and the TCRdb table lists in-frame clones only, not all of them. Of roughly 120,000 clones in the sample, roughly 76% were seen once. Sequences were obtained from PBMCs. The receptors derive from a woman aged 55-69 years in good health and CMV-seropositive.

The chain has TRBV5-4 and TRBJ1-5; no reliable D call. The CDR3 runs 15 residues. Germline-derived CDR1 and CDR2 are SGHNT and YYREEE (reference sequence). V dropped 3 bases and J dropped 1 base, with 11 bases sitting between them. The CDR3, as DNA: TGTGCCAGCAGCTGGGTACCGGGGAGCAATCAGCCCCAGCATTTT. As protein: CASSWVPGSNQPQHF.

In its sample, this clone was seen a few times. This rearrangement joins TRBV9 to TRBJ2-7; 12 positions agree with TRBD2. With 6 bases clipped from V and 0 bases from J, the junction kept 16 bases outside the gene matches. CDR1 is SGDLS and CDR2 is YYNGEE in the germline V gene. This CDR3 is 19 amino acids long. CDR3 DNA sequence: TGTGCCAGCAACGACCAAACTAGCGGGAGGCTCTTCAGCTCCTACGAGCAGTACTTC. Encoded protein: CASNDQTSGRLFSSYEQYF.

V and J are TRBV9 and TRBJ2-1, with 7 nucleotides matching TRBD2. CDR1 and CDR2 (germline): SGDLS, YYNGEE. V shed 2 bases and J 2 bases; nucleotides not matched to a gene: 4. This CDR3 region has 15 residues. This CDR3 is CASSVTSATYNEQFF. The DNA for the CDR3 is TGTGCCAGCAGCGTTACTAGCGCGACCTACAATGAGCAGTTCTTC.

The J gene is TRBJ1-1, the V gene TRBV14; TRBD1 agrees at 8 bases. The CDR3 consists of 14 residues. The J segment lost 8 bases and the V segment lost 4 bases, leaving 9 bases of the junction unmatched. Germline CDR1 SGHDN, CDR2 FVKESK. Written as DNA, the CDR3 is TGTGCCAGCAGCCCCCGGACAGGGAGCCGCGAAGCTTTCTTT. Translating gives CASSPRTGSREAFF.

The chain couples TRBV6-6 to TRBJ1-2; the match to TRBD1 covers 9 bases. Losses at the gene ends were 5 bases for V and 8 bases for J; bases not matched to a gene: 9. This CDR3 region has 14 residues. Germline values: CDR1 MNHNY, CDR2 SVGAGI (reference sequence). CDR3 sequence: CASSRTGTGQGYTF. In DNA, the CDR3 is TGTGCCAGCAGTCGAACAGGGACAGGGCAAGGCTACACCTTC.

This chain uses TRBV2 with TRBJ1-1; tentative D call: TRBD1 (6 bases). Germline-derived CDR1 and CDR2 are SNHLY and FYNNEI. V was pared by 7 bases and J by 3 bases, with 12 bases between. This CDR3 region has 13 residues. The CDR3 DNA reads as TGTGCCAGCACCTTAGGACAGTACACTGAAGCTTTCTTT. It is translated as CASTLGQYTEAFF.

The count of this clone is one. The chain joins TRBV7-2 to TRBJ2-3; 8 positions agree with TRBD1. The J segment lost 7 bases and the V segment lost 1 base, leaving 16 bases of the junction unmatched. The CDR3 has 18 residues. Looked up from germline, CDR1 is SGHTA and CDR2 is FQGNSA. CDR3: CASSLVAGGEGAGNTQYF. The CDR3 nucleotides are TGTGCCAGCAGCTTAGTTGCAGGGGGCGAAGGTGCAGGTAATACGCAGTATTTT.